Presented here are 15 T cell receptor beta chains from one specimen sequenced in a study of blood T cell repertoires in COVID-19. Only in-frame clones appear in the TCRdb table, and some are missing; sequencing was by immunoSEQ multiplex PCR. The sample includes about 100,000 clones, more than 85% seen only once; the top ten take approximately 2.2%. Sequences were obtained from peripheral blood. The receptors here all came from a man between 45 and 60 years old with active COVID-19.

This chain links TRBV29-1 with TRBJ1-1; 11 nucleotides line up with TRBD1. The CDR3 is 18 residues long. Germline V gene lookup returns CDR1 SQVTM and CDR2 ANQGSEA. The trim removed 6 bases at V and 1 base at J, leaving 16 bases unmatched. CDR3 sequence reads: CSVDGGQGAPQWNTEAFF. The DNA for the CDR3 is TGCAGCGTCGATGGTGGACAGGGGGCTCCACAATGGAACACTGAAGCTTTCTTT.

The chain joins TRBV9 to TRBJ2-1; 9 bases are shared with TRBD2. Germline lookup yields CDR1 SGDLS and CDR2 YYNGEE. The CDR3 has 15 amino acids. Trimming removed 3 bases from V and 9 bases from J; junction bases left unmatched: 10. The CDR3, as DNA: TGTGCCAGCAGCGCAGAGGGACTAGCAATGCGTGAGCAGTTCTTC. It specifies CASSAEGLAMREQFF.

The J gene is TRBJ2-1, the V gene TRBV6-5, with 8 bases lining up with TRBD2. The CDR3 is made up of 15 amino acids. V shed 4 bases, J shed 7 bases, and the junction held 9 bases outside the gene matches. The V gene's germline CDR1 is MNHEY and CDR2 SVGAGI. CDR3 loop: CASSSRAGVENEQFF. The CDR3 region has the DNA TGTGCCAGCAGTTCACGAGCGGGGGTCGAGAATGAGCAGTTCTTC.

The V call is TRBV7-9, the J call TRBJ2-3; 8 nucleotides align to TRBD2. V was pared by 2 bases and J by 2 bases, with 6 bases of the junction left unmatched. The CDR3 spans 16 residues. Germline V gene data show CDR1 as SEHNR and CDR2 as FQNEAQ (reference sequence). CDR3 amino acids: CASSLRTSRDTDTQYF. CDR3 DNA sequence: TGTGCCAGCAGCTTACGGACTAGCCGAGACACAGATACGCAGTATTTT. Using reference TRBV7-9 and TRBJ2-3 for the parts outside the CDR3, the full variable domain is DTGVSQNPRHKITKRGQNVTFRCDPISEHNRLYWYRQTLGQGPEFLTYFQNEAQLEKSRLLSDRFSAERPKGSFSTLEIQRTEQGDSAMYLCASSLRTSRDTDTQYFGPGTRLTVL.

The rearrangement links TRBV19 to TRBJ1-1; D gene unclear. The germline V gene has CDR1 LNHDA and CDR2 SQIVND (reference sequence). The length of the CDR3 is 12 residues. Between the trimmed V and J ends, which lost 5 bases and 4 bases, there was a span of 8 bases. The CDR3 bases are TGTGCCAGTAGTCATCGGGGCACTGAAGCTTTCTTT. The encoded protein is CASSHRGTEAFF.

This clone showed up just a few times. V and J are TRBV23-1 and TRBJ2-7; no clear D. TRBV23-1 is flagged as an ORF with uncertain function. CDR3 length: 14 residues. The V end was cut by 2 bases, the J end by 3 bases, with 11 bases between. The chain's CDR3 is CASSQEDKNYEQYF. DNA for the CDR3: TGCGCCAGCAGTCAAGAAGACAAGAACTACGAGCAGTACTTC.

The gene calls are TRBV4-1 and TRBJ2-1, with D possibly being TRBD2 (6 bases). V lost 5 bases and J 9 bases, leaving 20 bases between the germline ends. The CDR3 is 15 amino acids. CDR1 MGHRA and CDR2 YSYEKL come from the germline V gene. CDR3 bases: TGCGCCAGCAGCACGACTAGTCTTTCCGCTCGTGAGCAGTTCTTC. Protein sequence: CASSTTSLSAREQFF.

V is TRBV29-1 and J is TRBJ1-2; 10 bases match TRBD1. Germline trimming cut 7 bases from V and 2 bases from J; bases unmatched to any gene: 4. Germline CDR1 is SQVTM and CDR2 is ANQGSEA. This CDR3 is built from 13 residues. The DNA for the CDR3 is TGCAGCGGAGCGACAGGGGGCAACTATGGCTACACCTTC. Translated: CSGATGGNYGYTF.

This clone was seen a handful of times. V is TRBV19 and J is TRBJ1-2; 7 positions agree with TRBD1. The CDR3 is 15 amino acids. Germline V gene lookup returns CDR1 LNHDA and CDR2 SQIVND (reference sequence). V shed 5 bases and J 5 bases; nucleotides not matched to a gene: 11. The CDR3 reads CASSPIPGQTYGYTF. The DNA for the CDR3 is TGTGCCAGTAGTCCGATACCGGGACAGACATATGGCTACACCTTC.

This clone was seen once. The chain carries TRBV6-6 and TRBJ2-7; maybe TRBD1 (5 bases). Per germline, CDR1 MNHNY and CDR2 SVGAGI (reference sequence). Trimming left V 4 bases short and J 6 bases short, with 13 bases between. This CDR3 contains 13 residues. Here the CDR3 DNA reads TGTGCCAGCAGTTCAGGACAAGCAGGCGAGCAGTACGTC. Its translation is CASSSGQAGEQYV.

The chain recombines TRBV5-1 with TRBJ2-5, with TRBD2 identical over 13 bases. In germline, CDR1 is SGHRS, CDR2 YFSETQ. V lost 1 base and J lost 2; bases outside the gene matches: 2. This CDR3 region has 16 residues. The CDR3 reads CASSLRTSGGQETQYF. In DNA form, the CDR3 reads TGCGCCAGCAGCTTGAGGACTAGCGGGGGACAAGAGACCCAGTACTTC.

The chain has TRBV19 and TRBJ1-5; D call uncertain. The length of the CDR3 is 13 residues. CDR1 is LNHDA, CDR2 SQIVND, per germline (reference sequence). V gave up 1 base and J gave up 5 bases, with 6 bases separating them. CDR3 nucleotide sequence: TGTGCCAGTAGTATAGCCCTAGATCAGCCCCAGCATTTT. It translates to CASSIALDQPQHF. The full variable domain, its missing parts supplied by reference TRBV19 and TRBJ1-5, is DGGITQSPKYLFRKEGQNVTLSCEQNLNHDAMYWYRQDPGQGLRLIYYSQIVNDFQKGDIAEGYSVSREKKESFPLTVTSAQKNPTAFYLCASSIALDQPQHFGDGTRLSIL.

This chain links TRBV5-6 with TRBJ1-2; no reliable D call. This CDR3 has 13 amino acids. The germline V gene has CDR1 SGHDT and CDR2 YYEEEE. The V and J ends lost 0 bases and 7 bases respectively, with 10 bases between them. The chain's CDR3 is CASSLGSRVGYTF. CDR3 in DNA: TGTGCCAGCAGCTTGGGTTCGAGGGTTGGCTACACCTTC.

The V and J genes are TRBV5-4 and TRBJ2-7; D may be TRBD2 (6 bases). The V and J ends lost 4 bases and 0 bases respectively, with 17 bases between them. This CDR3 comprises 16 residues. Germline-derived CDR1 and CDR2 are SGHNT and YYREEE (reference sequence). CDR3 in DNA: TGTGCCAGCAGCCCCGGACTAAACGCTCACTCCTACGAGCAGTACTTC. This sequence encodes CASSPGLNAHSYEQYF.

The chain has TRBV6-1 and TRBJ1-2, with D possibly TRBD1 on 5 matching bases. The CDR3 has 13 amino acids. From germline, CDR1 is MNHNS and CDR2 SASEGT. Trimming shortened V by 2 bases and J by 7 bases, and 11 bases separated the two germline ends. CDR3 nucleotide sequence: TGTGCCAGCAGTGAATCCGGGGGGTTTGGCTACACCTTC. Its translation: CASSESGGFGYTF.